The text below deals with one TCR beta chain. The data belong to a study of control samples from healthy donors and cancer patients. The table came from immunoSEQ multiplex PCR; TCRdb's copy has only in-frame clones and leaves some out. The sample consists of tens of thousands of clones, 91% of them appearing once. Trimming cost V 0 bases and J 2 bases, with 7 bases left between them. Germline values: CDR1 SGHRS, CDR2 YFSETQ. CDR3 size: 14 residues. This sequence was found in a man in his thirties or forties in good health. Sample: blood. V is TRBV5-1 and J is TRBJ2-3; no definite D call. The CDR3 region is CASSLERDTDTQYF. Written as DNA, the CDR3 is TGCGCCAGCAGCTTGGAAAGAGACACAGATACGCAGTATTTT.